This TCR beta chain was recovered during a study of blood T cell repertoires in COVID-19. Background on the study: Acute-phase and convalescent COVID-19 samples originated in the United States, Italy and Spain. T cells, B-cell-depleted T cells, or PBMCs supplied cDNA or gDNA.

The germline gives CDR1 LNHNV, CDR2 YYDKDF (reference sequence). CDR3 length equals 14 residues. V was cut by 1 base and J by 7 bases, with 13 bases left in between. Original processing methods: Estimation of nucleated cell counts relied on the amplification of reference gene primers. Sequencing was performed with immunoSEQ multiplex PCR; in TCRdb, only in-frame clones are kept and a portion is missing. From that table come the V and J calls and clone size; the DNA was used to work out D and trimming. Counted here are just under 80,000 clones, roughly 88% occurring once; the ten biggest clones make up around 40%.

The TCR originated in a human donor in a cohort sampled during active COVID-19. The V and J genes are TRBV15 and TRBJ1-2, with a possible D match to TRBD1 (6 bases). The sample comprised peripheral blood. The CDR3 region has the DNA TGTGCCACCAGCAGAGGAGGACAGCAGCCTGGCTACACCTTC. Residues: CATSRGGQQPGYTF.